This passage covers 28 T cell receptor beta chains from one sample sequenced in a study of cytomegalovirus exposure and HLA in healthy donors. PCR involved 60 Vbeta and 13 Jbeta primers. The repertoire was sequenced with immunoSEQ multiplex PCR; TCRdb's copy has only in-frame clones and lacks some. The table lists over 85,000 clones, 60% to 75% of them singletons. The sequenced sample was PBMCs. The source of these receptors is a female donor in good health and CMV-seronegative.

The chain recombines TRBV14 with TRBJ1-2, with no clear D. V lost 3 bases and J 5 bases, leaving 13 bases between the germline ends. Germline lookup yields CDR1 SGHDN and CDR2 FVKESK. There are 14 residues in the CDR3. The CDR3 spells CASSQRGPTYGYTF. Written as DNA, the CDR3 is TGTGCCAGCAGCCAGAGAGGTCCAACGTATGGCTACACCTTC. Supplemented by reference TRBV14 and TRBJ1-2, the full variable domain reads EAGVTQFPSHSVIEKGQTVTLRCDPISGHDNLYWYRRVMGKEIKFLLHFVKESKQDESGMPNNRFLAERTGGTYSTLKVQPAELEDSGVYFCASSQRGPTYGYTFGSGTRLTVV.

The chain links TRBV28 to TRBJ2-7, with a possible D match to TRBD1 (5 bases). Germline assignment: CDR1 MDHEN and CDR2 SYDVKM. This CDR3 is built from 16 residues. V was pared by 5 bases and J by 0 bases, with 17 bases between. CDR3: CASSPPPYRSSYEQYF. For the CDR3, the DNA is TGTGCCAGCAGTCCCCCACCTTACAGGAGCTCCTACGAGCAGTACTTC.

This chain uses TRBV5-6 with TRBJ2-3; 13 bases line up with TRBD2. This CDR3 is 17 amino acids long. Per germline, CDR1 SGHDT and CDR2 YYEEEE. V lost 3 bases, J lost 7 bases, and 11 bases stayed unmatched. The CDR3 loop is CASSSLRLAGGSYTQYF. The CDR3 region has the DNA TGTGCCAGCAGCTCACTCAGACTAGCGGGGGGTTCATATACGCAGTATTTT.

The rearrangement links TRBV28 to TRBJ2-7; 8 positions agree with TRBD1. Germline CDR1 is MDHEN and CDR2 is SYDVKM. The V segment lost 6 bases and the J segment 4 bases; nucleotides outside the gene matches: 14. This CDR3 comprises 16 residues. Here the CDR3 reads CASSRPLRDRRYEQYF. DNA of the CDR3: TGTGCCAGCAGCCGACCGCTCCGGGACAGGAGGTACGAGCAGTACTTC.

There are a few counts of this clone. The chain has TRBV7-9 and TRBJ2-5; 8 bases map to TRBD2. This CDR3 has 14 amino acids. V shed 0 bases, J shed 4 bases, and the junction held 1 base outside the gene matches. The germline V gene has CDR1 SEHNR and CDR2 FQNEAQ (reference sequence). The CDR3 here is CASSLAAGGETQYF. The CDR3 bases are TGTGCCAGCAGCTTAGCGGCGGGGGGAGAGACCCAGTACTTC.

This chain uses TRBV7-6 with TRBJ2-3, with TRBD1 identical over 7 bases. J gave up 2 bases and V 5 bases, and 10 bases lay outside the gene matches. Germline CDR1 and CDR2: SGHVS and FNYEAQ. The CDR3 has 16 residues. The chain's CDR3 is CASSGPGGRYTDTQYF. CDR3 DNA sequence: TGTGCCAGCAGCGGTCCAGGGGGAAGATACACAGATACGCAGTATTTT.

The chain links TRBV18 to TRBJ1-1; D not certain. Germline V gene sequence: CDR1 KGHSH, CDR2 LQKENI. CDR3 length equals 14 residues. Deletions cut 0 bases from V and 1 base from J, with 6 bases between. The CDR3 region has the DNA TGTGCCAGCTCACCACCGTCAGGGAACACTGAAGCTTTCTTT. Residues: CASSPPSGNTEAFF.

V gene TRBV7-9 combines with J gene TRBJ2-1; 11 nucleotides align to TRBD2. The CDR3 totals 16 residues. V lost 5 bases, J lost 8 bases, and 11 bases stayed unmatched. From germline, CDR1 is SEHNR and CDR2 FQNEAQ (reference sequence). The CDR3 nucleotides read TGTGCCAGCAGCCCTCAACTAGCGGGGGCTGGCCATGAGCAGTTCTTC. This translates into CASSPQLAGAGHEQFF.

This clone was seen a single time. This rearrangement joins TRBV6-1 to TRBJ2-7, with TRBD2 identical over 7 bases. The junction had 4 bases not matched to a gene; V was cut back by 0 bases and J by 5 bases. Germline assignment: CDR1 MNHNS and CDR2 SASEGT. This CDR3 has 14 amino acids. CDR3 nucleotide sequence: TGTGCCAGCAGTGAAGCTGCGGGAGTCCACGAGCAGTACTTC. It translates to CASSEAAGVHEQYF.

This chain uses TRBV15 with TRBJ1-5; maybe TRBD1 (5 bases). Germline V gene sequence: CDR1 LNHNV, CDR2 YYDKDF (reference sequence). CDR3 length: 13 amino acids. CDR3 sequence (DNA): TGTGCAACACAGGTGTACGGCAATCAGCCCCAGCATTTT. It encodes CATQVYGNQPQHF. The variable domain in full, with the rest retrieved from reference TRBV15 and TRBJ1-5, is DAMVIQNPRYQVTQFGKPVTLSCSQTLNHNVMYWYQQKSSQAPKLLFHYYDKDFNNEADTPDNFQSRRPNTSFCFLDIRSPGLGDTAMYLCATQVYGNQPQHFGDGTRLSIL.

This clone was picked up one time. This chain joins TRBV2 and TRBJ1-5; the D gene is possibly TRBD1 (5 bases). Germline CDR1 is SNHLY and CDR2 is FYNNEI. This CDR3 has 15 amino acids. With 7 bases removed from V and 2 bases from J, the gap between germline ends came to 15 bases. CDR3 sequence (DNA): TGTGCCAGCACCCGCCGGGAGGGACGCAATCAGCCCCAGCATTTT. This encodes CASTRREGRNQPQHF. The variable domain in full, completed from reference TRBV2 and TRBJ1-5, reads EPEVTQTPSHQVTQMGQEVILRCVPISNHLYFYWYRQILGQKVEFLVSFYNNEISEKSEIFDDQFSVERPDGSNFTLKIRSTKLEDSAMYFCASTRREGRNQPQHFGDGTRLSIL.

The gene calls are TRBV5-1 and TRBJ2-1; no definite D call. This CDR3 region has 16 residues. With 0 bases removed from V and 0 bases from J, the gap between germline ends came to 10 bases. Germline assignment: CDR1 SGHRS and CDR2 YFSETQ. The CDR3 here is CASSLAPPGSYNEQFF. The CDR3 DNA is TGCGCCAGCAGCTTGGCTCCCCCGGGCTCCTACAATGAGCAGTTCTTC.

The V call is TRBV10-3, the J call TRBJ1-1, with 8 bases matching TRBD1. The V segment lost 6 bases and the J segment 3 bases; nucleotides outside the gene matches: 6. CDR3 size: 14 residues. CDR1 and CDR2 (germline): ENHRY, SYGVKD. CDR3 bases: TGTGCCATCAGGAGGGGACAGGAAGACACTGAAGCTTTCTTT. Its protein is CAIRRGQEDTEAFF.

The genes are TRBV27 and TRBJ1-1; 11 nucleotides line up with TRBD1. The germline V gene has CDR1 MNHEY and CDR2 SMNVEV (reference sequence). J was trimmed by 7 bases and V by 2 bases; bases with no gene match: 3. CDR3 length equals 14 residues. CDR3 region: CASSLGTGGGEAFF. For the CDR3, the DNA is TGTGCCAGCAGTTTAGGGACAGGGGGAGGTGAAGCTTTCTTT.

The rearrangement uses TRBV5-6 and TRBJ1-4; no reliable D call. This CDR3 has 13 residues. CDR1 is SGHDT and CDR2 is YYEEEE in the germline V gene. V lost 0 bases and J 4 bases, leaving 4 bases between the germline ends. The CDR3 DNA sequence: TGTGCCAGCAGCTTGGGGAGTAATGAAAAACTGTTTTTT. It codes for CASSLGSNEKLFF.

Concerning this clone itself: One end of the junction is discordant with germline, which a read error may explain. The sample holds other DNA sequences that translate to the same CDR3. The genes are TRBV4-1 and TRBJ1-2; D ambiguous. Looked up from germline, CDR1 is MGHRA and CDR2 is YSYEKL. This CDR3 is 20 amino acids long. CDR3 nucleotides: TGCGCCAGTAGCCAAGTCTTTCCCCAGCTCCAGCGAAAAACCAACTATGGCTACACCTTC. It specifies CASSQVFPQLQRKTNYGYTF.

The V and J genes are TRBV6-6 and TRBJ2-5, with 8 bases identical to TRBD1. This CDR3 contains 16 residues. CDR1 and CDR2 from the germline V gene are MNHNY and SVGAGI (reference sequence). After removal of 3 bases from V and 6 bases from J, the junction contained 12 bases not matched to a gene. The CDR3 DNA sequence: TGTGCCAGCAGTTATCCCCGACAGGGGAGCGCCCAGACCCAGTACTTC. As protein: CASSYPRQGSAQTQYF.

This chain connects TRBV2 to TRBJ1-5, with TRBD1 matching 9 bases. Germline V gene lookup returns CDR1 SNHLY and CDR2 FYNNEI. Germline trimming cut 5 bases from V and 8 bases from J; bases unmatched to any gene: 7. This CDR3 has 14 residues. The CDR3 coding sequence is TGTGCCAGCAGTTCACAGGGGGCCAGTGAGCCCCAGCATTTT. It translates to CASSSQGASEPQHF.

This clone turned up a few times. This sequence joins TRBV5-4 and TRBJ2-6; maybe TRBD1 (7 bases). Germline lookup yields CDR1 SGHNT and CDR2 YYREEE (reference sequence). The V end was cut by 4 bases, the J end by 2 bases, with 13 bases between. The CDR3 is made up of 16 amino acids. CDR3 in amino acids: CASSGGTVPGANVLTF. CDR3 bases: TGTGCCAGCAGCGGGGGGACAGTCCCTGGGGCCAACGTCCTGACTTTC.

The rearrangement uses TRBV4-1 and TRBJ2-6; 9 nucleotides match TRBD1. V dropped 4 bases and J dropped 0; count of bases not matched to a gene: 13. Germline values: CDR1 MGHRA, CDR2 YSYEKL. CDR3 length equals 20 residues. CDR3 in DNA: TGCGCCAGCAGCCCTCCCTTAACCGGGACAGGGTCCTCTGGGGCCAACGTCCTGACTTTC. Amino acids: CASSPPLTGTGSSGANVLTF.

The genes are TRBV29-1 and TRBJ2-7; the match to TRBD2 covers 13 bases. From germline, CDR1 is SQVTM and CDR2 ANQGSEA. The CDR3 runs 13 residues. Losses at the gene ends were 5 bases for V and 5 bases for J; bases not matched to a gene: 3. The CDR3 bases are TGCAGCGTTAGGGGACTAGCGGGAAACGAGCAGTACTTC. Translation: CSVRGLAGNEQYF.

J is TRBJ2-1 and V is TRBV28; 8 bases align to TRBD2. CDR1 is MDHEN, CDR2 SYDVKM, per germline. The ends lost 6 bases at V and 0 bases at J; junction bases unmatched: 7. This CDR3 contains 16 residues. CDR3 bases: TGTGCCAGCAGGGGGGGGACTAGGAGCTCCTACAATGAGCAGTTCTTC. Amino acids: CASRGGTRSSYNEQFF.

In DNA form, the CDR3 reads TGCAGCGTACAGGGGGCTGGGTTGACTGAAGCTTTCTTT. It encodes CSVQGAGLTEAFF. The V and J genes are TRBV29-1 and TRBJ1-1; 9 bases align to TRBD1. J was trimmed by 5 bases and V by 6 bases; bases with no gene match: 7. Germline CDR1 is SQVTM and CDR2 is ANQGSEA. The CDR3 contains 13 residues.

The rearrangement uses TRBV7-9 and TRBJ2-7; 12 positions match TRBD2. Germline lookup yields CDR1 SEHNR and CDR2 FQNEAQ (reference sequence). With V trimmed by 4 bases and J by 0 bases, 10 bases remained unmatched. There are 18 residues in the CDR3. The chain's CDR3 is CASSSSGTSGSFSYEQYF. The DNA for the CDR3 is TGTGCCAGCAGCTCGTCCGGGACTAGCGGGTCCTTCTCCTACGAGCAGTACTTC.

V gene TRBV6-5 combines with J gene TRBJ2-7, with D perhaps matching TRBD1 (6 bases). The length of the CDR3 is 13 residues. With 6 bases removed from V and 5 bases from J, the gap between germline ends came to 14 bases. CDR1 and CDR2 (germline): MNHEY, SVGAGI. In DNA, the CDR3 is TGTGCCAGCAGGCCTACAGGGTCTCACGAGCAGTACTTC. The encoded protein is CASRPTGSHEQYF.

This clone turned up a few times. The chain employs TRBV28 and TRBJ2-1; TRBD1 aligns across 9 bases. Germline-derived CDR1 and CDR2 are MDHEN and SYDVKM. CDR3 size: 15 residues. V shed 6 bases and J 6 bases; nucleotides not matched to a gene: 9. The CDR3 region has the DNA TGTGCCAGCAGCCCGGGACAGGGTGGATCCAATGAGCAGTTCTTC. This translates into CASSPGQGGSNEQFF. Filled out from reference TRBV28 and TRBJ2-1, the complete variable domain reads DVKVTQSSRYLVKRTGEKVFLECVQDMDHENMFWYRQDPGLGLRLIYFSYDVKMKEKGDIPEGYSVSREKKERFSLILESASTNQTSMYLCASSPGQGGSNEQFFGPGTRLTVL.

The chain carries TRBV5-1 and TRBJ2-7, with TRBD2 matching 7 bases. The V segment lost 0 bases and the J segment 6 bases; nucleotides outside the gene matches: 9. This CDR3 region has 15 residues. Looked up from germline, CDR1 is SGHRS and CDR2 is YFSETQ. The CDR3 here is CASSLATSVRGEQYF. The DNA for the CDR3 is TGCGCCAGCAGCTTGGCTACTAGCGTAAGAGGCGAGCAGTACTTC. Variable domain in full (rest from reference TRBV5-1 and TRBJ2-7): KAGVTQTPRYLIKTRGQQVTLSCSPISGHRSVSWYQQTPGQGLQFLFEYFSETQRNKGNFPGRFSGRQFSNSRSEMNVSTLELGDSALYLCASSLATSVRGEQYFGPGTRLTVT.

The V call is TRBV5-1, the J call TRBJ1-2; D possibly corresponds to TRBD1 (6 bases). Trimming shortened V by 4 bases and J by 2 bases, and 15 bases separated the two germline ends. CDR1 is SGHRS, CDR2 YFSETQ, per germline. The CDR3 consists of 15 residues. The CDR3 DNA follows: TGCGCCAGCAGCAGCGGGGGTGGGGGCAACTATGGCTACACCTTC. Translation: CASSSGGGGNYGYTF.